This TCR beta chain emerged from a study of cytotoxic CD8 clonotypes in ibrutinib-treated CLL. Overall study results and limits: Patients with sustained remission and those progressing were sampled at differing times. Public clonotypes proved infrequent, and on treatment they shrank or remained steady.

Library input was roughly 1.8 micrograms of DNA from cryopreserved PBMCs. The CDR3 is 14 residues long. Germline V gene sequence: CDR1 SGHNT, CDR2 YYREEE (reference sequence). Unmatched junction bases numbered 1, after V lost 0 bases and J lost 4 bases. Clones were read by immunoSEQ multiplex PCR, and TCRdb kept only the in-frame ones, dropping some. This table holds some 300,000 clones, 80% found once. For this clone: Its antigen is as yet unknown.

The sample consisted of PBMCs, taken before ibrutinib treatment. The chain couples TRBV5-4 to TRBJ2-7; 10 bases are shared with TRBD1. The TCR sequence derives from a human donor with chronic lymphocytic leukemia. The CDR3 DNA follows: TGTGCCAGCAGCTTGGGACAGGGGGCGTACGAGCAGTACTTC. This encodes CASSLGQGAYEQYF. Looking up the rest from reference TRBV5-4 and TRBJ2-7 gives the full variable domain: ETGVTQSPTHLIKTRGQQVTLRCSSQSGHNTVSWYQQALGQGPQFIFQYYREEENGRGNFPPRFSGLQFPNYSSELNVNALELDDSALYLCASSLGQGAYEQYFGPGTRLTVT.